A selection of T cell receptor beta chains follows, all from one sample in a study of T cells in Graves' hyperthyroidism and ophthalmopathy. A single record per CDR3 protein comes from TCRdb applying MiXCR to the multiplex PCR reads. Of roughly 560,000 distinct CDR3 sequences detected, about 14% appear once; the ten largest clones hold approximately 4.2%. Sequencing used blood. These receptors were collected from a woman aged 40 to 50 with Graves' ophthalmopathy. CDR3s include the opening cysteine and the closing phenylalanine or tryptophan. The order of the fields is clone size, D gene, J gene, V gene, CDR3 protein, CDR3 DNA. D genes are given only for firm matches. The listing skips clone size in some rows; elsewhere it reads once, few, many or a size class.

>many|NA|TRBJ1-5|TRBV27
CASSLSANQPQHF
TGTGCCAGCAGTTTATCGGCTAATCAGCCCCAGCATTTT
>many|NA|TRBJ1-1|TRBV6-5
CASIQPGRTEAFF
TGTGCCAGCATCCAACCGGGTCGCACTGAAGCTTTCTTT
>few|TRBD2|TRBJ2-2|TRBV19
CASSISFPPGLPYTGELFF
TGTGCCAGTAGTATATCCTTTCCACCGGGACTACCTTACACCGGGGAGCTGTTTTTT
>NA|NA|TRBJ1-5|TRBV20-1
CSASPPMRGGGQPQHF
TGCAGTGCTAGCCCCCCAATGCGGGGAGGGGGTCAGCCCCAGCATTTT
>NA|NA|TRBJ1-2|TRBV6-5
CASSYADRNYGYTF
TGTGCCAGCAGCTACGCGGACAGAAACTATGGCTACACCTTC
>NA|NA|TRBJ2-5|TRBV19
CASSTGFRQETQYF
TGTGCCAGTTCTACAGGGTTCCGCCAAGAGACCCAGTACTTC
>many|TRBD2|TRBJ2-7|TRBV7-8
CASSLGFSGTYEQYF
TGTGCCAGCAGCTTAGGGTTTAGCGGGACCTACGAGCAGTACTTC
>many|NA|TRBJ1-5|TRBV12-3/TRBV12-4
CASSWAGLSNQPQHF
TGTGCCAGCAGTTGGGCAGGTCTAAGCAATCAGCCCCAGCATTTT
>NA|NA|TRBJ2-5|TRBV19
CASSIRTVQETQYF
TGTGCCAGTAGTATACGGACAGTACAAGAGACCCAGTACTTC
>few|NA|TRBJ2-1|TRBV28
CASSTFSGALDEQFF
TGTGCCAGCAGCACCTTTTCGGGGGCCTTGGATGAGCAGTTCTTC
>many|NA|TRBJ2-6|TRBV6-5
CASSSQDSGANVLTF
TGTGCCAGCAGTTCCCAGGATTCTGGGGCCAACGTCCTGACTTTC
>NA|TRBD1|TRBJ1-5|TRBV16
CASSFGQGGYQPQHF
TGTGCCAGCAGCTTCGGACAGGGAGGTTATCAGCCCCAGCATTTT
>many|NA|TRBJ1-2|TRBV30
CAFGSDYGYTF
TGTGCCTTTGGGTCGGACTATGGCTACACCTTC
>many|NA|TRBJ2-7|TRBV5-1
CASSFYSGYEQYF
TGCGCCAGCAGCTTTTACAGCGGCTACGAGCAGTACTTC
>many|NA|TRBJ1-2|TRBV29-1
CSVDKGDYGYTF
TGCAGCGTTGATAAGGGGGACTATGGCTACACCTTC
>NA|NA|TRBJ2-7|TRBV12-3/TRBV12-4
CASSFGSNEQYF
TGTGCCAGCAGTTTCGGATCGAACGAGCAGTACTTC
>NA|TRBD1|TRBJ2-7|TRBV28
CASSERQGLSYEQYF
TGTGCCAGCAGCGAAAGACAGGGCCTCTCCTACGAGCAGTACTTC
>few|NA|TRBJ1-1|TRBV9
CASSPGPAPNTEAFF
TGTGCCAGCAGCCCTGGGCCCGCGCCGAACACTGAAGCTTTCTTT
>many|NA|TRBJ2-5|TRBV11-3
CASSQTEATQYF
TGTGCCAGCAGCCAAACGGAGGCGACCCAGTACTTC
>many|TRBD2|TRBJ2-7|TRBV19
CASSITSGSSYEQYF
TGTGCCAGTAGTATTACTAGCGGGAGCTCCTACGAGCAGTACTTC